These T cell receptor beta chains were read from a single sample in a study of OX40 agonist ivuxolimab in advanced cancers. Only in-frame clones appear in the TCRdb table, and some are missing; sequencing was by immunoSEQ multiplex PCR. The table has tens of thousands of clones, around 93% seen once. The sample in question was CD4+ or CD8+ T cells sorted from blood, obtained in a trial of the OX40 agonist ivuxolimab. Every receptor here comes from an adult with an advanced solid tumor such as melanoma, head and neck, liver or kidney cancer. Each CDR3 is given with its conserved first and last residue. Each record gives: V gene, J gene, D gene, clone size, CDR3 protein, CDR3 DNA. D genes are given only for firm matches. Only some rows state a clone size, as once, few, many or a class for expanded clones.

>TRBV7-9|TRBJ1-1|TRBD1|-
CASSGGTGATMNTEAFF
TGTGCCAGCAGCGGAGGGACAGGAGCAACCATGAACACTGAAGCTTTCTTT
>TRBV2|TRBJ1-2|-|-
CASSGTGLVGYTF
TGTGCCAGCAGTGGTACAGGGTTAGTTGGCTACACCTTC
>TRBV9|TRBJ2-7|TRBD2|-
CASSESGTSAYEQYF
TGTGCCAGCAGCGAGTCCGGGACTAGCGCCTACGAGCAGTACTTC
>TRBV18|TRBJ2-1|TRBD2|-
CASSPFYPGSLAGAYNEQFF
TGTGCCAGCTCCCCTTTTTACCCGGGTTCGCTAGCGGGGGCTTACAATGAGCAGTTCTTC
>TRBV19|TRBJ1-1|TRBD1|-
CASSSGTDLNTEAFF
TGTGCCAGTAGTTCGGGGACAGACTTGAACACTGAAGCTTTCTTT
>TRBV7-3|TRBJ2-1|-|-
CASSLLGRSDNEQFF
TGTGCCAGCAGCTTACTAGGGCGATCCGACAATGAGCAGTTCTTC
>TRBV25-1|TRBJ1-1|-|-
CASTLGRYTEAFF
TGTGCCAGCACCCTCGGACGCTACACTGAAGCTTTCTTT
>TRBV19|TRBJ1-1|-|-
CASSEVMNTEAFF
TGTGCCAGTAGTGAAGTTATGAACACTGAAGCTTTCTTT
>TRBV7-8|TRBJ1-5|-|-
CASSLEGLPAQPQHF
TGTGCCAGCAGCTTAGAAGGGCTGCCGGCTCAGCCCCAGCATTTT
>TRBV7-2|TRBJ2-3|TRBD2|-
CASSLGLAGSTDTQYF
TGTGCCAGCAGCTTAGGGCTAGCGGGGAGCACAGATACGCAGTATTTT
>TRBV5-1|TRBJ2-1|TRBD2|-
CASATSGRDNEQFF
TGCGCCAGCGCCACTAGCGGGAGAGATAATGAGCAGTTCTTC
>TRBV27|TRBJ2-7|-|once
CASSLAPAGNSYEQYF
TGTGCCAGCAGCCTAGCCCCCGCAGGGAACTCCTACGAGCAGTACTTC
>TRBV7-3|TRBJ2-1|TRBD2|-
CASSINRAQREGHFYNEQFF
TGTGCCAGCAGCATCAACAGGGCACAACGGGAGGGGCACTTCTACAATGAGCAGTTCTTC
>TRBV5-6|TRBJ1-2|-|-
CASSLGSGTIGIYGYTF
TGTGCCAGCAGCCTAGGGAGCGGGACAATAGGAATCTATGGCTACACCTTC
>TRBV9|TRBJ2-3|-|-
CASSAGSAYSDTQYF
TGTGCCAGCAGCGCCGGGTCCGCGTACTCAGATACGCAGTATTTT
>TRBV29-1|TRBJ2-3|-|-
CSGGNRGSTDTQYF
TGCAGTGGAGGCAATCGGGGTAGCACAGATACGCAGTATTTT
>TRBV30|TRBJ1-5|-|-
CAWSEGVTSNQPQHF
TGTGCCTGGAGTGAAGGGGTTACTAGCAATCAGCCCCAGCATTTT
>TRBV11-2|TRBJ2-1|TRBD2|-
CASRLAGGGAYNEQFF
TGTGCCAGCAGACTAGCGGGAGGTGGGGCCTACAATGAGCAGTTCTTC
>TRBV4-3|TRBJ2-1|-|-
CASSQGGGSEQFF
TGCGCCAGCAGCCAAGGGGGTGGGAGTGAGCAGTTCTTC
>TRBV15|TRBJ2-7|-|-
CATSSLGEGYEQYF
TGTGCCACCAGCAGCCTGGGTGAAGGCTACGAGCAGTACTTC